Following are 4 T cell receptor beta chains from one sample sequenced in a study of cytomegalovirus exposure and HLA in healthy donors. Primers for the PCR totalled 60 Vbeta and 13 Jbeta. Assay: immunoSEQ multiplex PCR; the TCRdb copy retains only in-frame clones and omits some. Seen here are approximately 94,000 clones, over 75% observed once, and the top ten hold 5% to 5.5%. The sequencing input was PBMCs. These receptors all stem from a man aged 30 to 45 in good health and CMV-seropositive.

The rearrangement links TRBV18 to TRBJ2-7; no clear D. Per the germline V gene, CDR1 is KGHSH and CDR2 is LQKENI. The CDR3 has 13 amino acids. The V and J ends lost 1 base and 3 bases respectively, with 7 bases between them. CDR3 DNA sequence: TGTGCCAGCTCACCACTAGAGTACTACGAGCAGTACTTC. The encoded protein is CASSPLEYYEQYF.

The gene calls are TRBV6-1 and TRBJ2-7; no clear D gene. This CDR3 spans 15 amino acids. Germline V lookup: CDR1 MNHNS, CDR2 SASEGT. Deletions cut 1 base from V and 6 bases from J, with 16 bases between. DNA for the CDR3: TGTGCCAGCAGTGAAGAGTTCAGACTCATGGGCGAGCAGTACTTC. This gives the protein CASSEEFRLMGEQYF.

This chain joins TRBV30 and TRBJ2-1; 8 bases are a match to TRBD2. Germline V gene lookup returns CDR1 GTSNPN and CDR2 SVGIG (reference sequence). The CDR3 has 14 amino acids. Trimming at V came to 5 bases and at J to 7 bases, leaving 10 bases not matched to a gene. CDR3 region: CAWGGGLARNEQFF. The CDR3, as DNA: TGTGCCTGGGGGGGAGGACTAGCCCGAAATGAGCAGTTCTTC.

V and J are TRBV6-1 and TRBJ2-7; D gene ambiguous. Deletions cut 6 bases from V and 7 bases from J, with 10 bases between. The CDR3 is 11 amino acids. Germline CDR1 is MNHNS and CDR2 is SASEGT. The CDR3 DNA reads as TGTGCCAGCAGGGTGGCGCGGGAGCAGTACGTC. Its translation is CASRVAREQYV.